Given below is one T cell receptor beta chain in context. A junction end diverges from the germline sequence, so it may reflect a read error. This sample includes further DNA sequences coding for the same CDR3. The source of the sample is a study of cytomegalovirus exposure and HLA in healthy donors. Vbeta (60) and Jbeta (13) primers were used in the PCR. Some clones are missing from TCRdb's copy, which holds only in-frame ones; the method was immunoSEQ multiplex PCR. Among tens of thousands of clones, roughly nine tenths were seen once, and the ten largest hold roughly 12%. Germline V gene data show CDR1 as MNHEY and CDR2 as SMNVEV (reference sequence). This CDR3 region has 16 residues.

This receptor was obtained from a woman aged 30 to 39 in good health and CMV-seropositive. The gene calls are TRBV27 and TRBJ2-7; 10 nucleotides line up with TRBD1. The sample was PBMCs. The CDR3 is CASSPWTGGLSYEQYF. The DNA of the CDR3 is TGCGCCAGCAGTCCCTGGACAGGGGGATTGTCCTACGAGCAGTACTTC.